What follows is one T cell receptor (beta chain) and its context. Its antigen is undetermined. The source of the sample is a study of regulatory and conventional T cells in RAG deficiency. Genomic DNA came from blood regulatory T cells gated CD4+ CD25-high CD127-low. Regarding the study as a whole: Patient subsets had shorter CDR3s; Omenn Treg-Tconv overlap exceeded 80%.

CDR1 and CDR2 from the germline V gene are SGHVS and FQNEAQ. The V segment lost 2 bases and the J segment 1 base; nucleotides outside the gene matches: 9. The CDR3 contains 19 residues. Sequenced by immunoSEQ multiplex PCR; TCRdb stores in-frame clones only, minus some. Here the sample spans some 28,000 clones, about nine tenths being singletons. Separately, the same data were catalogued under a study of regulatory T cells. That work states: Primers: 52 TRBV forward and 13 TRBJ reverse. Patient repertoires had restricted TRB V-J pairs and skewed V and J usage, most in Tregs.

The chain joins TRBV7-8 to TRBJ2-3, with 13 bases identical to TRBD2. This TCR was recovered from a human donor in good health. Sequencing was done on a sample of Tregs sorted from blood. The CDR3 sequence: CASSLIRLAGGRRTDTQYF. CDR3 bases: TGTGCCAGCAGCTTAATTCGACTAGCGGGGGGCAGACGCACAGATACGCAGTATTTT.